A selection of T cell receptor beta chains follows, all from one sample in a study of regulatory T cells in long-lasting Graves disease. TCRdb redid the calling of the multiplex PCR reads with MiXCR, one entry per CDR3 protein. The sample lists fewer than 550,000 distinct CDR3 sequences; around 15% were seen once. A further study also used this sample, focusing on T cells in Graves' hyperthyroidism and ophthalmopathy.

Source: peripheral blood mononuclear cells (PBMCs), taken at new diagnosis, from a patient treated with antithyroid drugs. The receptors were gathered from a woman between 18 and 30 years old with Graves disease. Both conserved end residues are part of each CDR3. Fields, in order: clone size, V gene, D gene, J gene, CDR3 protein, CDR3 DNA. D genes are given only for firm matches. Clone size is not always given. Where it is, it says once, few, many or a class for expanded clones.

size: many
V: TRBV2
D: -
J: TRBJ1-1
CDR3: CASSEARGENTEAFF
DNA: TGTGCCAGCAGTGAAGCGCGAGGGGAAAACACTGAAGCTTTCTTT

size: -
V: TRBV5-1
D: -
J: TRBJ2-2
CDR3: CASNPLGGAGTGELFF
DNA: TGCGCCAGCAATCCATTGGGGGGCGCAGGCACCGGGGAGCTGTTTTTT

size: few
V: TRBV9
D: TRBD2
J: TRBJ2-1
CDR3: CASSVLGSGSDYEQFF
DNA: TGTGCCAGCAGCGTACTCGGTAGCGGGAGTGACTATGAGCAGTTCTTC

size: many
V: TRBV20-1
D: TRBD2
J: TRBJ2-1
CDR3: CSGAGGSGTSSYNEQFF
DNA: TGCAGTGGCGCGGGGGGGTCCGGGACTAGCTCCTACAATGAGCAGTTCTTC

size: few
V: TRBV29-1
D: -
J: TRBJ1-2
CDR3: CSVLQGFNGYTF
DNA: TGCAGCGTCCTACAGGGATTCAATGGCTACACCTTC

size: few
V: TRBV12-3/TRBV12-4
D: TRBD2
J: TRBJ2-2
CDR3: CASRSSGKRTGELFF
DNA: TGTGCCAGCAGATCCAGCGGGAAACGTACCGGGGAGCTGTTTTTT

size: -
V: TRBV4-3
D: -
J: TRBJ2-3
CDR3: CASSPSGSIRTDTQYF
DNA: TGCGCCAGCAGCCCGAGTGGCAGCATTCGAACAGATACGCAGTATTTT

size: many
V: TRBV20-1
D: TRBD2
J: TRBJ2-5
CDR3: CSARPTTSGFETQYF
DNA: TGCAGTGCTCGCCCGACGACTAGCGGGTTTGAGACCCAGTACTTC

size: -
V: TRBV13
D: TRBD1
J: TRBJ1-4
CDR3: CASSLRQGDSEKLFF
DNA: TGTGCCAGCAGCTTAAGACAGGGGGATAGTGAAAAACTGTTTTTT

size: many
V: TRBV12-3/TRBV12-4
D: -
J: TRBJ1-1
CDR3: CASSLRSGTEAFF
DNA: TGTGCCAGCAGTTTACGTAGCGGCACTGAAGCTTTCTTT

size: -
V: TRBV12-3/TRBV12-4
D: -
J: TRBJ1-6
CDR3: CASSSGAGGSPLHF
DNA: TGTGCCAGCAGTTCGGGGGCCGGGGGGTCACCCCTCCACTTT

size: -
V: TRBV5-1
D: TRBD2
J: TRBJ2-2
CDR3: CASRVTSGYTGELVF
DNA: TGCGCCAGCCGTGTTACTAGCGGATACACCGGGGAGCTGGTTTTT

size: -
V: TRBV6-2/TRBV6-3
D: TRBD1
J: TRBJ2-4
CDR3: CASSTGGKAKNIQYF
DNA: TGTGCCAGCAGCACAGGGGGGAAAGCCAAAAACATTCAGTACTTC

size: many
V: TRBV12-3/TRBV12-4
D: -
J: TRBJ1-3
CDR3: CASSGGPEGGGGNTIYF
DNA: TGTGCCAGCAGTGGAGGACCTGAAGGAGGTGGTGGAAACACCATATATTTT

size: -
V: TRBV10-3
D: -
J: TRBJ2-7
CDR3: CAIGSLAYEQYF
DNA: TGTGCCATAGGGTCTTTAGCCTACGAGCAGTACTTC

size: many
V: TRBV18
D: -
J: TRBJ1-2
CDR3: CASSPQGYLGYTF
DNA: TGTGCCAGCTCACCACAGGGATATCTAGGCTACACCTTC

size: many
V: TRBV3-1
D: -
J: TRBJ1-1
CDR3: CASSQVPAGTEAFF
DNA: TGTGCCAGCAGCCAAGTCCCAGCGGGGACTGAAGCTTTCTTT

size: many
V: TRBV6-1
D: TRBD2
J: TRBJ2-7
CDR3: CASNLAGGPDYEQYF
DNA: TGTGCCAGCAATCTAGCGGGAGGGCCGGACTACGAGCAGTACTTC

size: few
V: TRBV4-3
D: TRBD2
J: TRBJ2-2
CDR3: CASSQRLAGAGGELFF
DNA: TGCGCCAGCAGCCAACGACTAGCGGGAGCAGGCGGGGAGCTGTTTTTT

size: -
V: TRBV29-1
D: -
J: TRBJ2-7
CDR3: CSVGTRGFEQYF
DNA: TGCAGCGTTGGGACTAGGGGGTTTGAGCAGTACTTC

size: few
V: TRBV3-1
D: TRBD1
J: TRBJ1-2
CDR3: CASSQIPGQGYGYTF
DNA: TGTGCCAGCAGCCAGATACCGGGACAGGGGTATGGCTACACCTTC

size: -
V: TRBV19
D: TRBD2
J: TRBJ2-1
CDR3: CASSVLAETYNEQFF
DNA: TGTGCCAGTAGTGTACTAGCGGAGACGTACAATGAGCAGTTCTTC

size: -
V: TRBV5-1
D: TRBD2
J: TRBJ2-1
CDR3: CASGGLAGTNEQFF
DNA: TGCGCCAGCGGGGGACTAGCGGGAACGAATGAGCAGTTCTTC

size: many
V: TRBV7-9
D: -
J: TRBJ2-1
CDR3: CASSLLDVAEQFF
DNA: TGTGCCAGCAGCTTACTAGACGTTGCTGAGCAGTTCTTC

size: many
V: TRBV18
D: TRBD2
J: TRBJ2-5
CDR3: CASSPPRGLAQETQYF
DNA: TGTGCCAGCTCACCACCACGAGGACTAGCTCAAGAGACCCAGTACTTC

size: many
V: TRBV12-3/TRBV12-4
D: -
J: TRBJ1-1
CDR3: CASSLRRTEAFF
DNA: TGTGCCAGCAGCCTACGGAGAACTGAAGCTTTCTTT

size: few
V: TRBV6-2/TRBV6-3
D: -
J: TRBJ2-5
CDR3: CASSRWTTQETQYF
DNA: TGTGCCAGCAGCCGGTGGACCACTCAAGAAACCCAGTACTTC

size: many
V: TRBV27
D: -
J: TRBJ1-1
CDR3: CASSLSPWVSEAFF
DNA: TGTGCCAGCAGTTTATCTCCATGGGTCTCTGAAGCTTTCTTT

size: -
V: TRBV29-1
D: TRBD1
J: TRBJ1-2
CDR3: CSVEGQGADGYTF
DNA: TGCAGCGTTGAAGGTCAGGGGGCGGATGGCTACACCTTC

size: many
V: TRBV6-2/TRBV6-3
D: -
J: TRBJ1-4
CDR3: CASSEQIESEKLFF
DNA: TGTGCCAGCAGTGAACAGATTGAGAGTGAAAAACTGTTTTTT

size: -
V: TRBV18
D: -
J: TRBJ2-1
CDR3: CASSPGLPQFDEQFF
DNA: TGTGCCAGCTCACCAGGACTACCCCAGTTCGATGAGCAGTTCTTC

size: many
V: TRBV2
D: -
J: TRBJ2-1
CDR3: CASSEWVDYNEQFF
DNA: TGTGCCAGCAGTGAGTGGGTGGACTACAATGAGCAGTTCTTC

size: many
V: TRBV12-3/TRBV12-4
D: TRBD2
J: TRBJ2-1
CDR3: CASSRSGSWGNEQFF
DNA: TGTGCCAGCAGTCGTAGCGGGAGCTGGGGCAATGAGCAGTTCTTC

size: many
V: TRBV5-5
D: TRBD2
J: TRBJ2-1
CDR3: CASSLVGTSGRNEQFF
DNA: TGTGCCAGCAGCTTGGTGGGGACTAGCGGGAGAAATGAGCAGTTCTTC

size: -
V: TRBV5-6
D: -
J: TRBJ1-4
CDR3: CASSLGAGAKNEKLFF
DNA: TGTGCCAGCAGCTTGGGGGCCGGGGCCAAAAATGAAAAACTGTTTTTT

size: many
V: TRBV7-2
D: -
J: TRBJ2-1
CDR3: CASSPSGLPNEQFF
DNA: TGTGCCAGCAGCCCTAGTGGACTACCCAATGAGCAGTTCTTC

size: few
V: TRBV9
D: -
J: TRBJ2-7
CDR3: CASSVGGMGIRNEQYF
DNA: TGTGCCAGCAGCGTAGGGGGTATGGGGATTCGGAACGAGCAGTACTTC

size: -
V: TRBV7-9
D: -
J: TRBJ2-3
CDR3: CASSGLFSGPTDTQYF
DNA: TGTGCCAGCAGCGGGTTGTTTAGCGGACCCACAGATACGCAGTATTTT

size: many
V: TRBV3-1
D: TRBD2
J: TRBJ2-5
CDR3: CASRRLAGGPRETQYF
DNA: TGTGCCAGCAGACGACTAGCGGGAGGACCCCGGGAGACCCAGTACTTC

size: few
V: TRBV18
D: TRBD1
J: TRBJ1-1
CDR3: CASSLGTALNTEAFF
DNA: TGTGCCAGCTCACTCGGGACAGCACTAAACACTGAAGCTTTCTTT

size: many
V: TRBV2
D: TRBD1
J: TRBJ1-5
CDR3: CASSERPGQSNQPQHF
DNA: TGTGCCAGCAGTGAGAGACCGGGACAGAGCAATCAGCCCCAGCATTTT

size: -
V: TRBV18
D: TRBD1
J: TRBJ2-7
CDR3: CASSPVDRGRHEQYF
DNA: TGTGCCAGCTCACCCGTGGACAGGGGTAGACACGAGCAGTACTTC

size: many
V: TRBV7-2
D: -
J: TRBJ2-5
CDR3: CASSLGLVVETQYF
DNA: TGTGCCAGCAGCTTAGGGTTAGTGGTGGAGACCCAGTACTTC

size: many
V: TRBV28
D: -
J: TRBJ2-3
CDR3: CASSLAYYTQYF
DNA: TGTGCCAGCAGTTTGGCTTATTATACGCAGTATTTT

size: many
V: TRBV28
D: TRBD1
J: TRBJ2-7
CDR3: CASSPRQGFSSYEQYF
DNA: TGTGCCAGCAGTCCACGACAGGGCTTTTCTTCCTACGAGCAGTACTTC

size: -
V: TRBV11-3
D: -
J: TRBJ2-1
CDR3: CASSPRYGQPGSGEQFF
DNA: TGTGCCAGCAGCCCACGCTATGGACAGCCTGGTAGCGGTGAGCAGTTCTTC

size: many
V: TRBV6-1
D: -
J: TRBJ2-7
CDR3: CASSQEPADSYEQYF
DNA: TGTGCCAGCAGTCAGGAACCCGCAGATTCCTACGAGCAGTACTTC

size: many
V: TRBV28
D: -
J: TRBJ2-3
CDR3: CASSRQVNTQYF
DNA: TGTGCCAGCAGCCGGCAGGTTAATACGCAGTATTTT